The sequence of this TCR beta chain was determined in a study of CD8 T cells in ankylosing spondylitis. Findings and caveats of the study: Blood from ankylosing spondylitis patients appeared to carry a characteristic roughly eight-variant TCR beta motif.

Per germline, CDR1 LGHNA and CDR2 YNFKEQ. V was trimmed by 3 bases and J by 9 bases, leaving 21 bases between them. This CDR3 contains 16 residues. Of note for this clonotype: The target antigen is unknown.

In making TCR beta libraries, quantitative 5'-RACE with molecular barcodes was used. TCRdb re-called the 5' RACE reads with MiXCR, one entry per CDR3 protein. This sample has 670,000 or so distinct CDR3 sequences; over 15% occur once, and the top ten carry under 20%. The chain recombines TRBV4-2 with TRBJ2-1; either TRBD1 or TRBD2 may supply D (5 bases each). The receptor comes from a male donor with ankylosing spondylitis. Sequencing input: blood, either unsorted or a sorted T cell fraction (not recorded which). The CDR3 spells CASSQFEVVGPSEQFF. The CDR3 nucleotides are TGTGCCAGCAGCCAGTTCGAGGTCGTGGGACCGAGTGAGCAGTTCTTC.